One T cell receptor (beta chain) is described in this entry. Its cognate antigen is unknown. The V and J ends lost 0 bases and 0 bases respectively, with 9 bases between them. The CDR3 spans 15 residues. CDR1 is LGHNA and CDR2 is YSLEER in the germline V gene. These data are taken from a study of cytomegalovirus exposure and HLA in healthy donors. Findings of the study overall: According to an earlier analysis, most TCR beta V segments yielded productive rearrangements about 90% or about 30% of the time.

With 60 Vbeta and 13 Jbeta primers, the PCR was carried out. The protocol was immunoSEQ multiplex PCR, while the TCRdb copy is restricted to in-frame clones and leaves out a portion. The profile shows approximately 140,000 clones, roughly 80% of them singletons. Sequenced: PBMCs. V usage is TRBV4-3 and J usage is TRBJ2-7; tentatively, D is TRBD2 (5 bases). The receptor was derived from a woman aged 35 to 49 in good health and CMV-seronegative. The CDR3 coding sequence is TGCGCCAGCAGCCAAGAAGCGGAGACCTCCTACGAGCAGTACTTC. It codes for CASSQEAETSYEQYF.